The next 22 T cell receptor beta chains were all read from a single sample in a study of T cells in tumors after PD-1 blockade. Assay used: immunoSEQ multiplex PCR; TCRdb lists only in-frame clones, some missing. The profile covers roughly 50,000 clones, with around 85% appearing a single time and just over 4% taken by the ten largest. The sequencing used PBMCs, collected before anti-PD-1 treatment. Receptor source: a human donor with basal cell carcinoma.

The chain is built from TRBV3-1 (or the pseudogene TRBV3-2) and TRBJ2-1; 8 bases agree with TRBD2. Germline CDR1 and CDR2: LGHDT and YNNKEL (reference sequence). CDR3 length: 16 residues. The J segment lost 0 bases and the V segment lost 5 bases, leaving 6 bases of the junction unmatched. Written as DNA, the CDR3 is TGTGCCAGCAGCGCAGATCGGGGGGGCTCCTACAATGAGCAGTTCTTC. Translated: CASSADRGGSYNEQFF.

This clone appeared a single time. The V and J genes are TRBV7-2 and TRBJ2-1; 15 bases fit TRBD2. After removal of 5 bases from V and 1 base from J, the junction contained 3 bases not matched to a gene. The CDR3 spans 17 residues. Germline lookup yields CDR1 SGHTA and CDR2 FQGNSA. The DNA of the CDR3 is TGTGCCAGCAGCCACGGACTAGCGGGGGGGTCCTACAATGAGCAGTTCTTC. This codes for CASSHGLAGGSYNEQFF.

The V call is TRBV6-5, the J call TRBJ1-2; D perhaps matches TRBD1 (5 bases). V was cut by 2 bases and J by 3 bases, with 13 bases left in between. The CDR3 loop spans 15 amino acids. Germline lookup yields CDR1 MNHEY and CDR2 SVGAGI. The DNA for the CDR3 is TGTGCCAGCAGTTACGGAGGGGAGGGTCACTATGGCTACACCTTC. It yields the protein CASSYGGEGHYGYTF.

This clone showed up just a few times. This sequence joins TRBV29-1 and TRBJ1-1; a weak D match, TRBD1 (6 bases). CDR3 length: 8 residues. Trimming cost V 7 bases and J 11 bases, with 8 bases left between them. Germline CDR1 is SQVTM and CDR2 is ANQGSEA. The CDR3 spells CSAQGAFF. As DNA, the CDR3 is TGCAGCGCCCAGGGGGCTTTCTTT.

V gene TRBV6-1 combines with J gene TRBJ1-3; 8 bases are shared with TRBD1. V lost 2 bases to trimming and J lost 0 bases; unmatched junction nucleotides: 6. CDR1 and CDR2 (germline): MNHNS, SASEGT. The CDR3 totals 17 residues. The CDR3 DNA is TGTGCCAGCAGTGAACGGACAGGGCAAAACTCTGGAAACACCATATATTTT. This codes for CASSERTGQNSGNTIYF.

V is TRBV6-2 or TRBV6-3 and J is TRBJ1-1; D perhaps matches TRBD1 (5 bases). Trimming took off 0 bases at V and 0 bases at J, with 11 bases between the two ends. Per the germline V gene, CDR1 is MNHEY and CDR2 is SVGEGT. CDR3 length: 16 residues. The CDR3 coding sequence is TGTGCCAGCAGTTACTCCAGGGTACCCATGAACACTGAAGCTTTCTTT. This codes for CASSYSRVPMNTEAFF.

The V gene is TRBV6-1, the J gene TRBJ2-5; no clear D gene. Germline lookup yields CDR1 MNHNS and CDR2 SASEGT. This CDR3 has 14 residues. With 3 bases removed from V and 2 bases from J, the gap between germline ends came to 10 bases. The CDR3 here is CASSDRASQETQYF. In nucleotides, the CDR3 is TGTGCCAGCAGTGATCGAGCGAGTCAAGAGACCCAGTACTTC.

The gene calls are TRBV20-1 and TRBJ2-2; no clear D gene. CDR1 is DFQATT, CDR2 SNEGSKA, per germline (reference sequence). V was shortened by 3 bases and J by 4 bases, with 12 bases between the two germline ends. The CDR3 is 14 amino acids. CDR3 amino acids: CSASRGLGTGELFF. The DNA for the CDR3 is TGCAGTGCTAGTAGAGGTTTAGGCACCGGGGAGCTGTTTTTT.

This clone was counted a single time. The chain uses TRBV4-2 and TRBJ1-4, with TRBD1 identical over 10 bases. The CDR3 has 14 residues. V dropped 4 bases and J dropped 8; count of bases not matched to a gene: 4. Per germline, CDR1 LGHNA and CDR2 YNFKEQ. CDR3 residues: CASSRQGAGEKLFF. CDR3 sequence (DNA): TGTGCCAGCAGCCGACAGGGGGCTGGGGAAAAACTGTTTTTT.

V is TRBV7-2 and J is TRBJ2-1; TRBD2 matches at 12 bases. V trimming: 1 base; J trimming: 9 bases; junction bases outside the gene matches: 7. Germline V gene lookup returns CDR1 SGHTA and CDR2 FQGNSA. The CDR3 sequence is 16 residues long. This CDR3 is CASSLEASGGVSEQFF. The DNA of the CDR3 is TGTGCCAGCAGCTTAGAGGCTAGCGGGGGGGTTAGTGAGCAGTTCTTC.

This chain connects TRBV7-9 to TRBJ2-7; 7 bases map to TRBD1. This CDR3 is 14 amino acids long. Germline assignment: CDR1 SEHNR and CDR2 FQNEAQ (reference sequence). V was pared by 3 bases and J by 7 bases, with 9 bases of the junction left unmatched. The CDR3 bases are TGTGCCAGCAGCTTTACAGGGGACCGCCATGAGCAGTACTTC. This gives the protein CASSFTGDRHEQYF.

The V call is TRBV7-6, the J call TRBJ2-7; 9 bases are a match to TRBD2. In germline, CDR1 is SGHVS, CDR2 FNYEAQ. This CDR3 has 16 residues. The V and J ends lost 4 bases and 4 bases, in that order; junction bases with no gene match: 11. The CDR3: CASSSIAGVSKYEQYF. The CDR3 coding sequence is TGTGCCAGCAGCTCCATAGCGGGGGTCTCCAAATACGAGCAGTACTTC.

This chain joins TRBV10-2 and TRBJ2-2, with 8 nucleotides matching TRBD1. The V and J ends lost 6 bases and 10 bases, in that order; junction bases with no gene match: 4. This CDR3 is built from 12 residues. Germline loops: CDR1 WSHSY, CDR2 SAAADI. The CDR3: CASSETGAELFF. The DNA for the CDR3 is TGCGCCAGCAGCGAGACAGGGGCGGAGCTGTTTTTT.

This chain uses TRBV7-6 with TRBJ1-1, with 11 bases aligning to TRBD1. Germline CDR1 is SGHVS and CDR2 is FNYEAQ. CDR3 length equals 15 residues. J lost 5 bases, V lost 5 bases, and 7 bases had no gene match. CDR3 in DNA: TGTGCCAGCAGCCTATCGGGACAGGGGGGAACTGAAGCTTTCTTT. Translating it yields CASSLSGQGGTEAFF.

This clone is a singleton in its sample. The chain uses TRBV30 and TRBJ1-2, with D tentatively TRBD1 (5 bases). Trimming cost V 1 base and J 7 bases, with 19 bases left between them. Germline CDR1 GTSNPN, CDR2 SVGIG (reference sequence). This CDR3 contains 15 residues. The CDR3 DNA sequence: TGTGCCTGGAGTGGACGCGGACGGAGGGGCCTTGGCTACACCTTC. This sequence encodes CAWSGRGRRGLGYTF.

J is TRBJ2-5 and V is TRBV6-5; possibly TRBD2 for D (5 bases). The germline V gene has CDR1 MNHEY and CDR2 SVGAGI. The V and J ends lost 6 bases and 1 base respectively, with 6 bases between them. The CDR3 is 12 residues long. CDR3 amino acids: CASSRGQETQYF. CDR3 DNA: TGTGCCAGCAGCCGGGGCCAAGAGACCCAGTACTTC.

The chain uses TRBV27 and TRBJ1-1, with D perhaps matching TRBD1 (5 bases). CDR1 is MNHEY, CDR2 SMNVEV, per germline (reference sequence). V gave up 7 bases and J gave up 5 bases, with 14 bases separating them. The CDR3 sequence is 13 residues long. This CDR3 reads CASTRGMGTEAFF. The CDR3 DNA reads as TGTGCCAGCACACGGGGGATGGGTACTGAAGCTTTCTTT.

CDR3 DNA sequence: TGTGCCAGCAGTGGACCCCAAGTGGATGGCTACACCTTC. This gives the protein CASSGPQVDGYTF. V gene TRBV7-9 combines with J gene TRBJ1-2; D remains ambiguous. V lost 6 bases and J lost 6, with 14 bases in between. The CDR3 runs to 13 residues. Germline CDR1 is SEHNR and CDR2 is FQNEAQ (reference sequence). Full variable domain (rest looked up from reference TRBV7-9 and TRBJ1-2): DTGVSQNPRHKITKRGQNVTFRCDPISEHNRLYWYRQTLGQGPEFLTYFQNEAQLEKSRLLSDRFSAERPKGSFSTLEIQRTEQGDSAMYLCASSGPQVDGYTFGSGTRLTVV.

The sample holds a few counts of this clone. This chain connects TRBV5-5 to TRBJ2-5; 9 bases agree with TRBD2. Germline V gene sequence: CDR1 SGHKS, CDR2 YYEKEE (reference sequence). V shed 3 bases and J 4 bases; nucleotides not matched to a gene: 7. The CDR3 spans 15 residues. The CDR3 protein is CASSWGTSRLETQYF. CDR3 sequence (DNA): TGTGCCAGCAGCTGGGGGACTAGCAGGTTAGAGACCCAGTACTTC.

As for this clone: An end of the junction does not agree with germline; a read error may underlie this. The rearrangement joins TRBV14 to TRBJ2-7; TRBD2 is a possible D gene (6 bases). The CDR3 sequence is 13 residues long. Germline CDR1 SGHDN, CDR2 FVKESK. The CDR3 sequence is CASSQDSRARGSF. CDR3 sequence (DNA): TGTGCCAGCAGCCAAGATAGTCGGGCCCGGGGGTCCTTC.

This clone has only a few counts. The chain uses TRBV7-8 and TRBJ1-2, with D tentatively TRBD1 (5 bases). Germline V gene lookup returns CDR1 SGHVS and CDR2 FQNEAQ. V gave up 5 bases and J gave up 7 bases, with 11 bases separating them. CDR3 size: 12 residues. This chain's CDR3 is CASSPDGGGYTF. The CDR3 DNA reads TGTGCCAGCAGCCCTGATGGGGGTGGCTACACCTTC.

The rearrangement uses TRBV5-5 and TRBJ1-4, with a tentative D call TRBD1 (5 bases). Trimming stripped 0 bases from V and 7 bases from J, with 13 bases between. The CDR3 totals 15 residues. Germline V lookup: CDR1 SGHKS, CDR2 YYEKEE (reference sequence). This CDR3 is CASSLAVVQVEKLFF. The CDR3 bases are TGTGCCAGCAGCTTGGCGGTTGTACAGGTTGAAAAACTGTTTTTT.